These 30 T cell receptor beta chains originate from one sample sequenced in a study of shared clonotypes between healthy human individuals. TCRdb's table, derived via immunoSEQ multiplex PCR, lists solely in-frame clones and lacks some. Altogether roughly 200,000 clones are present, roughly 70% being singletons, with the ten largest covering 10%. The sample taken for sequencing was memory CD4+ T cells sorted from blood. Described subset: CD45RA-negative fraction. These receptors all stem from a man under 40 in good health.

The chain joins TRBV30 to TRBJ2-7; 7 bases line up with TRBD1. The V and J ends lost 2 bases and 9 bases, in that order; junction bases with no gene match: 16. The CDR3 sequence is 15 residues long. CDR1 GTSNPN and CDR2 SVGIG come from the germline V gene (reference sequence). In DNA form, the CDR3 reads TGTGCCTGGAGTAAACAGGGGACCTCGTTTGGGGGGCAGTACTTC. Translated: CAWSKQGTSFGGQYF. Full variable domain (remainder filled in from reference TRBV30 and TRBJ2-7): SQTIHQWPATLVQPVGSPLSLECTVEGTSNPNLYWYRQAAGRGLQLLFYSVGIGQISSEVPQNLSASRPQDRQFILSSKKLLLSDSGFYLCAWSKQGTSFGGQYFGPGTRLTVT.

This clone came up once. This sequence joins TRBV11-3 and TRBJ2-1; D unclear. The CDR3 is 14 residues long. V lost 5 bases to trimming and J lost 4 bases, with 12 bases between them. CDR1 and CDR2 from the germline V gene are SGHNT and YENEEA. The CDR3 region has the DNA TGTGCCAGCAGCCACACCTCGGGTTACAATGAGCAGTTCTTC. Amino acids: CASSHTSGYNEQFF.

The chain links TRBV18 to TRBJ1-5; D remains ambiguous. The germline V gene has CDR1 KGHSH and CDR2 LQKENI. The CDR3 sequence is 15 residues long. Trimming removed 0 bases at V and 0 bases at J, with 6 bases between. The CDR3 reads CASSPPGYSNQPQHF. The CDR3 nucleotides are TGTGCCAGCTCACCACCCGGATATAGCAATCAGCCCCAGCATTTT.

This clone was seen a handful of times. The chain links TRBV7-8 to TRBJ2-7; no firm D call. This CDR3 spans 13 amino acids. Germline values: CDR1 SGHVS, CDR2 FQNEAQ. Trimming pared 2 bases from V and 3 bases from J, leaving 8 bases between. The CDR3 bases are TGTGCCAGCAGCTTAACGCACATCTACGAGCAGTACTTC. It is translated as CASSLTHIYEQYF.

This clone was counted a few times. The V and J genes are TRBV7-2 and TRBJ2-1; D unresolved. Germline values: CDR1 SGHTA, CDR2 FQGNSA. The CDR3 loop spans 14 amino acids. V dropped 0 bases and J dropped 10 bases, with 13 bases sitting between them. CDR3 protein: CASSLASLPGEQFF. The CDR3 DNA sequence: TGTGCCAGCAGCTTAGCCTCACTGCCGGGCGAGCAGTTCTTC.

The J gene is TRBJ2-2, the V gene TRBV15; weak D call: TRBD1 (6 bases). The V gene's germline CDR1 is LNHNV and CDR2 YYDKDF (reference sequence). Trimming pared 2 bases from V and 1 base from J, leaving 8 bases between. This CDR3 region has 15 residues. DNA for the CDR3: TGTGCCACCAGCAGACCGACAGGGAACACCGGGGAGCTGTTTTTT. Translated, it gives CATSRPTGNTGELFF. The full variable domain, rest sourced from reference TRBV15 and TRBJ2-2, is DAMVIQNPRYQVTQFGKPVTLSCSQTLNHNVMYWYQQKSSQAPKLLFHYYDKDFNNEADTPDNFQSRRPNTSFCFLDIRSPGLGDTAMYLCATSRPTGNTGELFFGEGSRLTVL.

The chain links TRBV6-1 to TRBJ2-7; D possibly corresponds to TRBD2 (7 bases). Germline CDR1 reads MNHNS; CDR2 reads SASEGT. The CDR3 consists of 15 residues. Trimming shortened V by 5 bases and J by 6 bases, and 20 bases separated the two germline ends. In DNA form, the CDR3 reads TGTGCCAGCAGTTCCACCAACTCGGGGGGCCTCGAGCAGTACTTC. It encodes CASSSTNSGGLEQYF.

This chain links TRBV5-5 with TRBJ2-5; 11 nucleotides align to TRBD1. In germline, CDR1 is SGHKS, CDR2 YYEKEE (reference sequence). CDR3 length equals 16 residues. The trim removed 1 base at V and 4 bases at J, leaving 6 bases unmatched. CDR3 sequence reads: CASSLLGQGVGETQYF. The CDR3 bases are TGTGCCAGCAGCTTGTTGGGACAGGGGGTTGGAGAGACCCAGTACTTC.

The CDR3 reads CASSLGVEQGARLPEAFF. DNA for the CDR3: TGTGCCAGCAGCTTAGGAGTGGAACAGGGGGCGCGGTTGCCTGAAGCTTTCTTT. This rearrangement joins TRBV7-9 to TRBJ1-1; TRBD1 agrees at 9 bases. The trim removed 1 base at V and 6 bases at J, leaving 15 bases unmatched. CDR3 length: 18 amino acids. The V gene's germline CDR1 is SEHNR and CDR2 FQNEAQ (reference sequence).

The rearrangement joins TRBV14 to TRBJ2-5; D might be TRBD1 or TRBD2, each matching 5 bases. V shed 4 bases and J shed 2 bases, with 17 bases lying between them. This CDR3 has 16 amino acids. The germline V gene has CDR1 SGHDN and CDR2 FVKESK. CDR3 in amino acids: CASSRGVTVYQETQYF. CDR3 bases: TGTGCCAGCAGCCGGGGAGTGACAGTCTATCAAGAGACCCAGTACTTC.

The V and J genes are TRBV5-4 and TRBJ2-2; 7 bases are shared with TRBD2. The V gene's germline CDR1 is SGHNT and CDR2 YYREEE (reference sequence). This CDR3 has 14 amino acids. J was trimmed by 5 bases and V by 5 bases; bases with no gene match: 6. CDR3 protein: CASSNQGGTGELFF. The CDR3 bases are TGTGCCAGCAGTAACCAGGGAGGGACCGGGGAGCTGTTTTTT.

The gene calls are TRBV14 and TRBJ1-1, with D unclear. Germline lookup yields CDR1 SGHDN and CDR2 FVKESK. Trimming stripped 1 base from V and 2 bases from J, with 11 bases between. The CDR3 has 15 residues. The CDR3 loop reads CASSQVLGDNTEAFF. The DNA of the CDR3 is TGTGCCAGCAGCCAAGTTCTAGGAGACAACACTGAAGCTTTCTTT.

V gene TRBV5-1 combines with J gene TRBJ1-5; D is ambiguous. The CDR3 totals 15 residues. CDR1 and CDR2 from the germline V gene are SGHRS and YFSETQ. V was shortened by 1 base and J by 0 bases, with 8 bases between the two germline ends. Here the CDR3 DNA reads TGCGCCAGCAGCTTGTTTGCCGATAGCAATCAGCCCCAGCATTTT. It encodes CASSLFADSNQPQHF. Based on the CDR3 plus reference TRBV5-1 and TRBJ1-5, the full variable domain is KAGVTQTPRYLIKTRGQQVTLSCSPISGHRSVSWYQQTPGQGLQFLFEYFSETQRNKGNFPGRFSGRQFSNSRSEMNVSTLELGDSALYLCASSLFADSNQPQHFGDGTRLSIL.

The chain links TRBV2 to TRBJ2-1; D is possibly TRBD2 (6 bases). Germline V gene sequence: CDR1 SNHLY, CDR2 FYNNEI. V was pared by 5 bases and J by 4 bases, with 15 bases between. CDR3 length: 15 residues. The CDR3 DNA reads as TGTGCCAGCAGTATAAATAGCGGAGAGTACAATGAGCAGTTCTTC. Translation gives CASSINSGEYNEQFF.

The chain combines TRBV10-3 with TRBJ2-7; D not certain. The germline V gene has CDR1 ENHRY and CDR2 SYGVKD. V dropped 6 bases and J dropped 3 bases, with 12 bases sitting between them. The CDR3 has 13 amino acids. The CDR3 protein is CAIRDGSGYEQYF. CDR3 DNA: TGTGCCATCAGAGATGGGTCCGGCTACGAGCAGTACTTC.

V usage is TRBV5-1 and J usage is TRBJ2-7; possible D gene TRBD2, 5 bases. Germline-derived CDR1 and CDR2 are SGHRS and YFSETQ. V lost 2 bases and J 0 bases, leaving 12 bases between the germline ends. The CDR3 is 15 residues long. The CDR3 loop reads CASSFGLPGSYEQYF. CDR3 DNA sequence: TGCGCCAGCAGCTTTGGACTCCCCGGCTCCTACGAGCAGTACTTC. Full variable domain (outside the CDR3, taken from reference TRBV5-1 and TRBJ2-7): KAGVTQTPRYLIKTRGQQVTLSCSPISGHRSVSWYQQTPGQGLQFLFEYFSETQRNKGNFPGRFSGRQFSNSRSEMNVSTLELGDSALYLCASSFGLPGSYEQYFGPGTRLTVT.

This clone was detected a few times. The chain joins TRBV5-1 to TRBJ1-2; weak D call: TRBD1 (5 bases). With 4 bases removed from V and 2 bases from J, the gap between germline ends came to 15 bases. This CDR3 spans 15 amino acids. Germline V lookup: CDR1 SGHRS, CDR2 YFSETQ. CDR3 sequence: CASSADGTLNYGYTF. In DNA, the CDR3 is TGCGCCAGCAGCGCCGACGGGACTTTGAACTATGGCTACACCTTC. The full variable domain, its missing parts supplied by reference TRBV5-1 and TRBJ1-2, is KAGVTQTPRYLIKTRGQQVTLSCSPISGHRSVSWYQQTPGQGLQFLFEYFSETQRNKGNFPGRFSGRQFSNSRSEMNVSTLELGDSALYLCASSADGTLNYGYTFGSGTRLTVV.

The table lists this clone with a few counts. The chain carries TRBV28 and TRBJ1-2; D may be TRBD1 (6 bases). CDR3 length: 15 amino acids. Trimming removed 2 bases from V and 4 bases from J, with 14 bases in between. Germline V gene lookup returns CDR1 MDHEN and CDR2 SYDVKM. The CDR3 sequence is CASSLPQGGRYGYTF. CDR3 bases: TGTGCCAGCAGTTTACCCCAAGGGGGACGCTATGGCTACACCTTC.

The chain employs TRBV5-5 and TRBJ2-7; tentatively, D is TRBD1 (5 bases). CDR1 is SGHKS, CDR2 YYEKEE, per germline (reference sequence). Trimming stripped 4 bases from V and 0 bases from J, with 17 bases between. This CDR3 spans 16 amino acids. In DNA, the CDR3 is TGTGCCAGCAGCCGGGTAGGGGCAGGGTACTCCTACGAGCAGTACTTC. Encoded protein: CASSRVGAGYSYEQYF.

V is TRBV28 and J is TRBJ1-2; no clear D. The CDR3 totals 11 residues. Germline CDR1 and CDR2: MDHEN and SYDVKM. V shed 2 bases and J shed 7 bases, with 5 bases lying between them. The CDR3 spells CASSLKFGYTF. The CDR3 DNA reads TGTGCCAGCAGTTTAAAGTTTGGCTACACCTTC.

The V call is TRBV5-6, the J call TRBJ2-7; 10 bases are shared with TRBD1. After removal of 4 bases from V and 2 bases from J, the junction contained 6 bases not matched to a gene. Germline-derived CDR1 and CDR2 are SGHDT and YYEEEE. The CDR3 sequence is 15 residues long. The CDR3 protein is CASSPRTGGTYEQYF. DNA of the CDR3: TGTGCCAGCAGCCCTCGGACAGGGGGGACCTACGAGCAGTACTTC.

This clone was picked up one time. This chain's CDR3 is CASSLGTANTEAFF. CDR3 sequence (DNA): TGTGCCAGCAGCTTAGGGACCGCGAACACTGAAGCTTTCTTT. This chain links TRBV7-6 with TRBJ1-1, with D unclear. The CDR3 is made up of 14 amino acids. V was trimmed by 1 base and J by 1 base, leaving 7 bases between them. Looked up from germline, CDR1 is SGHVS and CDR2 is FNYEAQ. Using reference TRBV7-6 and TRBJ1-1 for the parts outside the CDR3, the full variable domain is GAGVSQSPRYKVTKRGQDVALRCDPISGHVSLYWYRQALGQGPEFLTYFNYEAQQDKSGLPNDRFSAERPEGSISTLTIQRTEQRDSAMYRCASSLGTANTEAFFGQGTRLTVV.

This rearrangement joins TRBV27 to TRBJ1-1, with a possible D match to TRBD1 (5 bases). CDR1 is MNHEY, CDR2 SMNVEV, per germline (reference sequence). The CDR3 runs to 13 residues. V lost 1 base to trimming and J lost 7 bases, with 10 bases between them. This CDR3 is CASSLWAGNEAFF. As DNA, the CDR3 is TGTGCCAGCAGTTTATGGGCAGGGAATGAAGCTTTCTTT.

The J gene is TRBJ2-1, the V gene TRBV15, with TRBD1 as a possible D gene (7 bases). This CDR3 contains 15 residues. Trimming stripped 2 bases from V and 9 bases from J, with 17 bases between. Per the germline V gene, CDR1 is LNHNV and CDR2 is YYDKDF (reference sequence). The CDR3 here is CATSRQTGTYGEQFF. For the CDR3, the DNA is TGTGCCACCAGCAGACAGACAGGGACTTACGGTGAGCAGTTCTTC. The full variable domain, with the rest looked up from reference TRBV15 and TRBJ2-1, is DAMVIQNPRYQVTQFGKPVTLSCSQTLNHNVMYWYQQKSSQAPKLLFHYYDKDFNNEADTPDNFQSRRPNTSFCFLDIRSPGLGDTAMYLCATSRQTGTYGEQFFGPGTRLTVL.

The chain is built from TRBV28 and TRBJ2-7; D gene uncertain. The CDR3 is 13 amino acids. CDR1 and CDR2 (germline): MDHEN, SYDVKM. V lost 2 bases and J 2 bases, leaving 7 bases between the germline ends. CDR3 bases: TGTGCCAGCAGTTTACATGAAGCCTACGAGCAGTACTTC. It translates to CASSLHEAYEQYF. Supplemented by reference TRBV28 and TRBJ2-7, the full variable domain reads DVKVTQSSRYLVKRTGEKVFLECVQDMDHENMFWYRQDPGLGLRLIYFSYDVKMKEKGDIPEGYSVSREKKERFSLILESASTNQTSMYLCASSLHEAYEQYFGPGTRLTVT.

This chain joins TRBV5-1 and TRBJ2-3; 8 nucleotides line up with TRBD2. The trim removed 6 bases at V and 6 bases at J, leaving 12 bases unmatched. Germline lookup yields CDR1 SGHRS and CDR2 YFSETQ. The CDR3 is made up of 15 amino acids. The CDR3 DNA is TGCGCCAGCACTTCTGAACTAGCGGTGCTGGATACGCAGTATTTT. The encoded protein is CASTSELAVLDTQYF.

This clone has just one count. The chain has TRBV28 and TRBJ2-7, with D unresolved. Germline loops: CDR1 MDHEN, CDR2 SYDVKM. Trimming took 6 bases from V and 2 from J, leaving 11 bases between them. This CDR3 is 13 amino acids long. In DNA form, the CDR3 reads TGTGCCAGCAGCCTTACAGCAACCTACGAGCAGTACTTC. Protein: CASSLTATYEQYF.

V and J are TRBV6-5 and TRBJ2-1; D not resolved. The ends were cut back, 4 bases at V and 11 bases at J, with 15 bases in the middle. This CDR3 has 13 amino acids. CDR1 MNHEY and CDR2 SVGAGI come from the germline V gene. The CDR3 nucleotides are TGTGCCAGCAGTTCCCCCCCGGAAGGGAAGCAGTTCTTC. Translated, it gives CASSSPPEGKQFF.

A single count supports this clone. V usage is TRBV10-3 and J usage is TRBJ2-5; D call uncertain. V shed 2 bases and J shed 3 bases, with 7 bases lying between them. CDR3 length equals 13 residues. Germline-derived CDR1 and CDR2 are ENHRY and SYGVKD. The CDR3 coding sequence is TGTGCCATCAGTGAGGGTTTCGAAGAGACCCAGTACTTC. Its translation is CAISEGFEETQYF.

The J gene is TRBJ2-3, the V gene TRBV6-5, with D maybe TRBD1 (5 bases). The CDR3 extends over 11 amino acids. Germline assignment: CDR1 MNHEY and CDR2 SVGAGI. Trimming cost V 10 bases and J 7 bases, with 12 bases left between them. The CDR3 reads CATSQGNTQYF. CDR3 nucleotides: TGTGCCACCTCCCAGGGAAATACGCAGTATTTT.